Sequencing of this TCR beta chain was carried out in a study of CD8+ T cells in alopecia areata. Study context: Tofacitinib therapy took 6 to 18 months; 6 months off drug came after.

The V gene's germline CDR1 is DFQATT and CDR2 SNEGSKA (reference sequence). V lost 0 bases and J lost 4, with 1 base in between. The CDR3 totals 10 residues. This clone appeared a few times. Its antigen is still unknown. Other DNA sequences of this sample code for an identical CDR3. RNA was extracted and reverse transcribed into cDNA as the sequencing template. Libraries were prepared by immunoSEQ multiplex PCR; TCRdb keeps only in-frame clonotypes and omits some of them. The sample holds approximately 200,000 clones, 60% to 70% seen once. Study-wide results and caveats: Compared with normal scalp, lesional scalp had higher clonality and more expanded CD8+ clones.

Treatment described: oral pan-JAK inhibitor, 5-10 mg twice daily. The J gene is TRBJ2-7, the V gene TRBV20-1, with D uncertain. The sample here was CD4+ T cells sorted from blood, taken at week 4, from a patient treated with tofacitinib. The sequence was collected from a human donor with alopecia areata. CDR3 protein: CSAREYEQYF. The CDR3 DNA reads TGCAGTGCTAGAGAGTACGAGCAGTACTTC.